Listed below are T cell receptor beta chains from one sample, sequenced in a study of vaccination and CD4 T cells after COVID-19. Antigen specificity for these receptors is unknown. MiXCR was run by TCRdb on the PCR reads, yielding one entry per CDR3 protein. Of some 16,000 distinct CDR3 sequences in the sample, 63% were seen once. The source material was CD4+ T cells from blood, cultured in vitro. These receptors all stem from a human donor who had recovered from COVID-19. The CDR3 runs from the conserved cysteine through the conserved F or W. A D gene is named only where the DNA matches it firmly. Clone sizes are given selectively: once, few, many, or a class where the clone is expanded.

TRBJ1-5,TRBV18,-,-,CASSPGGAGQPQHF,TGTGCCAGCTCACCAGGCGGGGCAGGTCAGCCCCAGCATTTT
TRBJ1-2,TRBV6-1,-,-,CASSSLIRGQHGYTF,TGTGCCAGCAGTAGTCTTATTCGGGGGCAGCATGGCTACACCTTC
TRBJ2-6,TRBV6-5,-,-,CASSSFGTSGANVLTF,TGTGCCAGCAGTTCCTTCGGGACATCTGGGGCCAACGTCCTGACTTTC
TRBJ2-7,TRBV6-1,TRBD2,-,CASSQDPREGTGLYEQYF,TGTGCCAGCAGTCAAGACCCCCGGGAGGGGACCGGTTTGTACGAGCAGTACTTC
TRBJ2-5,TRBV10-3,-,-,CAISDYKGRETQYF,TGTGCCATCAGTGATTACAAGGGGCGAGAGACCCAGTACTTC
TRBJ1-6,TRBV6-5,TRBD1,few,CASSYAGTGDSPLHF,TGTGCCAGCAGTTACGCCGGGACAGGGGATTCACCCCTCCACTTT
TRBJ1-5,TRBV6-2/TRBV6-3,TRBD1,-,CASSPSGQGRGQPQHF,TGTGCCAGCAGCCCGTCGGGACAGGGGAGGGGACAGCCCCAGCATTTT
TRBJ2-3,TRBV5-4,TRBD2,-,CASSFGLAGAPRADTQYF,TGTGCCAGCAGCTTCGGACTAGCGGGGGCGCCGAGGGCGGATACGCAGTATTTT
TRBJ2-5,TRBV18,-,once,CASSPPGAETQYF,TGTGCCAGCTCACCCCCGGGGGCAGAGACCCAGTACTTC
TRBJ1-2,TRBV7-2,TRBD1,few,CASSFYTGDGYTF,TGTGCCAGCAGTTTTTATACAGGGGATGGCTACACCTTC
TRBJ2-3,TRBV29-1,TRBD2,-,CSVRAGGPDNTDTQYF,TGCAGCGTTAGAGCGGGAGGCCCAGATAACACAGATACGCAGTATTTT
TRBJ1-4,TRBV12-3/TRBV12-4,-,-,CASSFSGRGEKLFF,TGTGCCAGCAGTTTTTCGGGGAGGGGTGAAAAACTGTTTTTT
TRBJ1-2,TRBV28,-,-,CASIFTGSAYGYTF,TGTGCCAGCATCTTCACAGGGTCGGCCTATGGCTACACCTTC
TRBJ2-2,TRBV7-2,-,-,CASSLDRRYGELFF,TGTGCCAGCAGCCTCGACAGACGTTACGGGGAGCTGTTTTTT
TRBJ1-5,TRBV20-1,-,-,CSARDGGGQPQHF,TGCAGTGCTAGAGACGGGGGAGGGCAGCCCCAGCATTTT
TRBJ2-1,TRBV10-2,-,-,CASTAGGNEQFF,TGCGCCAGCACCGCAGGCGGAAATGAGCAGTTCTTC
TRBJ2-1,TRBV11-3,TRBD2,few,CASSLGSGRSEQFF,TGTGCCAGCAGCTTAGGTAGCGGGAGGAGTGAGCAGTTCTTC
TRBJ1-2,TRBV20-1,-,few,CSGVEGSLGYGYTF,TGCAGTGGAGTGGAGGGCTCGTTAGGCTATGGCTACACCTTC
TRBJ2-5,TRBV19,-,-,CASAKGNQETQYF,TGTGCCAGTGCAAAGGGGAACCAAGAGACCCAGTACTTC
TRBJ2-7,TRBV28,-,-,CASSLSAGEQYF,TGTGCCAGCAGTTTATCGGCGGGCGAGCAGTACTTC
TRBJ1-2,TRBV11-2,-,-,CASSLLPRGRQYGYTF,TGTGCCAGCAGCTTATTGCCCAGGGGCAGGCAATATGGCTACACCTTC
TRBJ1-2,TRBV7-8,-,few,CASSFRTDFRTF,TGTGCCAGCAGCTTTAGGACGGACTTTCGTACCTTC
TRBJ1-2,TRBV10-2,-,-,CASSEVGPMTGYTF,TGCGCCAGCAGTGAGGTTGGGCCAATGACTGGCTACACCTTC
TRBJ2-3,TRBV10-1,TRBD2,few,CASGTSGGADTQYF,TGCGCCAGCGGGACTAGCGGGGGAGCAGATACGCAGTATTTT
TRBJ2-7,TRBV19,-,-,CASNSYEQYF,TGTGCCAGTAATTCCTACGAGCAGTACTTC
TRBJ1-3,TRBV6-1,-,-,CASGTQQGNTIYF,TGTGCCAGCGGGACCCAGCAGGGAAACACCATATATTTT
TRBJ2-7,TRBV6-5,-,-,CASSYSSEAGSYEQYF,TGTGCCAGCAGTTACTCTAGCGAGGCAGGGTCCTACGAGCAGTACTTC
TRBJ1-2,TRBV15,TRBD1,few,CATSRDRDSRLTNYGYTF,TGTGCCACCAGCAGAGATAGGGACAGTAGACTTACTAACTATGGCTACACCTTC
TRBJ2-7,TRBV10-3,TRBD1,-,CAIGQGPYEQYF,TGTGCCATCGGACAGGGGCCCTACGAGCAGTACTTC
TRBJ2-3,TRBV7-2,TRBD2,once,CASSGGEDGLVRTQYF,TGTGCCAGCAGCGGGGGGGAGGACGGGTTGGTCCGAACGCAGTATTTT
TRBJ2-7,TRBV6-5,TRBD2,-,CASSYGGRVSYEQYF,TGTGCCAGCAGTTACGGCGGGAGAGTCTCCTACGAGCAGTACTTC
TRBJ1-2,TRBV30,-,once,CAWGQSYGYTF,TGTGCCTGGGGACAGAGCTATGGCTACACCTTC
TRBJ1-1,TRBV6-1,TRBD1,-,CASSPHSTGGVEAFF,TGTGCCAGCAGTCCACATTCGACAGGGGGCGTTGAAGCTTTCTTT
TRBJ1-2,TRBV20-1,TRBD1,-,CSGQDYYGYTF,TGCAGCGGACAGGACTACTATGGCTACACCTTC
TRBJ1-4,TRBV7-8,-,-,CASSLGAQVGPQEKLFF,TGTGCCAGCAGCTTAGGAGCCCAGGTGGGCCCCCAAGAAAAACTGTTTTTT
TRBJ1-5,TRBV2,-,-,CASSGQISNQPQHF,TGTGCCAGCAGTGGACAGATTAGCAATCAGCCCCAGCATTTT
TRBJ2-5,TRBV7-2,-,few,CASSAGREETQYF,TGTGCCAGCAGCGCGGGACGGGAAGAGACCCAGTACTTC
TRBJ1-5,TRBV6-1,-,-,CASSEEGGSGNQPQHF,TGTGCCAGCAGTGAAGAGGGGGGTTCGGGCAATCAGCCCCAGCATTTT
TRBJ2-7,TRBV2,TRBD1,few,CALPRDRDAYEQYF,TGTGCCTTGCCCCGGGACAGGGATGCCTACGAGCAGTACTTC
TRBJ1-1,TRBV7-8,-,-,CASSHTVNTEAFF,TGTGCCAGCAGCCACACCGTTAACACTGAAGCTTTCTTT
TRBJ2-5,TRBV6-1,-,once,CASRTGYTNQESQYF,TGTGCCAGCAGAACGGGCTATACGAACCAAGAGTCCCAGTACTTC
TRBJ2-3,TRBV24-1,TRBD2,-,CATSHREEYTDTQYF,TGTGCCACCAGTCATCGGGAGGAGTACACAGATACGCAGTATTTT
TRBJ1-1,TRBV6-1,-,few,CASRPGLTKNTEAFF,TGTGCCAGCAGACCGGGACTAACTAAGAACACTGAAGCTTTCTTT
TRBJ1-2,TRBV5-4,-,-,CASSLMTYGYTF,TGTGCCAGCAGCTTGATGACCTATGGCTACACCTTC
TRBJ2-3,TRBV6-4,-,-,CASSVSGHTDTQYF,TGTGCCAGCAGTGTAAGCGGCCACACAGATACGCAGTATTTT
TRBJ1-1,TRBV20-1,-,-,CSASPHGLMNTEAFF,TGCAGTGCTAGTCCCCACGGACTGATGAACACTGAAGCTTTCTTT
TRBJ2-1,TRBV7-3,TRBD2,-,CASSSPSGGNYNEQFF,TGTGCCAGCAGCTCGCCTAGCGGGGGGAACTACAATGAGCAGTTCTTC
TRBJ2-1,TRBV7-9,-,-,CASHARRGARGFVYNEQFF,TGTGCCAGCCACGCTAGGCGCGGTGCGAGGGGGTTTGTTTACAATGAGCAGTTCTTC
TRBJ1-2,TRBV12-3/TRBV12-4,-,-,CASSLGGGRGHTDGYTF,TGTGCCAGCAGTTTAGGGGGAGGACGGGGGCACACTGATGGCTACACCTTC
TRBJ2-3,TRBV6-2/TRBV6-3,TRBD2,-,CASSSGTSTGHTDTQYF,TGTGCCAGCAGCTCCGGGACTAGTACCGGGCACACAGATACGCAGTATTTT
TRBJ2-1,TRBV6-1,-,-,CASRSHGSRNEQFF,TGTGCCAGCAGAAGTCACGGATCGCGCAATGAGCAGTTCTTC
TRBJ1-1,TRBV18,TRBD1,-,CASRGQANTEAFF,TGTGCCAGCCGGGGACAGGCGAACACTGAAGCTTTCTTT